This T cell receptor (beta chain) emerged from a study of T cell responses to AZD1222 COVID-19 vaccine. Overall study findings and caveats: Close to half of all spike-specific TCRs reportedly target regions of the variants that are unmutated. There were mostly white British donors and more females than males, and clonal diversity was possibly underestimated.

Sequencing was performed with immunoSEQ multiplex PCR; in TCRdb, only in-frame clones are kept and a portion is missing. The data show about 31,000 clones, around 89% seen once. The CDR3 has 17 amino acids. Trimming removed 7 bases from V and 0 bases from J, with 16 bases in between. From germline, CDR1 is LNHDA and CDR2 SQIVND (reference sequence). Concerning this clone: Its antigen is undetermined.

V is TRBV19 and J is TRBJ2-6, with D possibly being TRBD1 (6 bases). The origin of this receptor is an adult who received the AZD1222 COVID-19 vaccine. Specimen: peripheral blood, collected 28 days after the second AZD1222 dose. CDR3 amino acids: CASNRRQALSGANVLTF. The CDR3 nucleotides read TGTGCCAGTAACCGCCGACAGGCCCTCTCTGGGGCCAACGTCCTGACTTTC. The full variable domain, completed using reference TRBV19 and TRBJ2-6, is DGGITQSPKYLFRKEGQNVTLSCEQNLNHDAMYWYRQDPGQGLRLIYYSQIVNDFQKGDIAEGYSVSREKKESFPLTVTSAQKNPTAFYLCASNRRQALSGANVLTFGAGSRLTVL.